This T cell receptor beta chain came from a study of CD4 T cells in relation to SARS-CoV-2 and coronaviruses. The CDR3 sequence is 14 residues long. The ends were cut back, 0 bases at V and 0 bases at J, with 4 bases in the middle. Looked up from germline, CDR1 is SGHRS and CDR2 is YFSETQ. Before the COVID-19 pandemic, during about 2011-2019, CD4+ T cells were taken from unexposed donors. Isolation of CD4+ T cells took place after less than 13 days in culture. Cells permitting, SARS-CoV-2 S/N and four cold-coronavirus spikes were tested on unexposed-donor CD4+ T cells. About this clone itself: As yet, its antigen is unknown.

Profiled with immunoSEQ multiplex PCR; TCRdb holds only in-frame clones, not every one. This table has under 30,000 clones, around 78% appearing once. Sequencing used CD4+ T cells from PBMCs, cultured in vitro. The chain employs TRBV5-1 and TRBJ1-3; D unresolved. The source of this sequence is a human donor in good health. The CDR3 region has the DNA TGCGCCAGCAGCTTGGACAACTCTGGAAACACCATATATTTT. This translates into CASSLDNSGNTIYF.